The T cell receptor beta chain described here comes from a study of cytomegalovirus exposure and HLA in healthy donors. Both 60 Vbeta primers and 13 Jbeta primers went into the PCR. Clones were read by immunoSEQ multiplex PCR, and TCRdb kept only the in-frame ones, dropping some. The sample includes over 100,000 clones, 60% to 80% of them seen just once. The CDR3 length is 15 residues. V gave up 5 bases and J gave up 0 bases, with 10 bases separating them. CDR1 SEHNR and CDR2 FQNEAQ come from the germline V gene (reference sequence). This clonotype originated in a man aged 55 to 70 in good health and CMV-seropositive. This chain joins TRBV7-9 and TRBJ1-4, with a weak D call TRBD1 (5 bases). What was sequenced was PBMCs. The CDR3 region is CASSRQTSTNEKLFF. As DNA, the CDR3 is TGTGCCAGCAGCCGACAGACATCAACTAATGAAAAACTGTTTTTT. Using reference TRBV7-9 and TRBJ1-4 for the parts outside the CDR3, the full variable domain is DTGVSQNPRHKITKRGQNVTFRCDPISEHNRLYWYRQTLGQGPEFLTYFQNEAQLEKSRLLSDRFSAERPKGSFSTLEIQRTEQGDSAMYLCASSRQTSTNEKLFFGSGTQLSVL.